What follows are 9 T cell receptor beta chains derived from one specimen sequenced in a study of control samples from healthy donors and cancer patients. Measured with immunoSEQ multiplex PCR; TCRdb has only the in-frame clones, and not every one. Among almost 90,000 clones listed, more than 75% were seen once. The specimen was blood. The origin of the receptors is a woman in her 40s in good health.

CDR3 nucleotide sequence: TGTGCCAGCAGCATCCCCCTGAGGGGAGGATATGGCTACACCTTC. As protein: CASSIPLRGGYGYTF. The rearrangement uses TRBV12-1 and TRBJ1-2. TRBV12-1 is listed as a pseudogene. CDR3 size: 15 residues.

The chain is built from TRBV5-4 and TRBJ2-3, with 8 bases aligning to TRBD1. CDR3 length equals 17 residues. Germline V gene lookup returns CDR1 SGHNT and CDR2 YYREEE (reference sequence). The junction had 11 bases not matched to a gene; V was cut back by 5 bases and J by 0 bases. CDR3 protein: CASRPIFRDRSTDTQYF. CDR3 sequence (DNA): TGTGCCAGCAGACCAATTTTCCGGGACAGGAGCACAGATACGCAGTATTTT.

This chain links TRBV3-1 (or the pseudogene TRBV3-2) with TRBJ2-7, with D unresolved. Germline V lookup: CDR1 LGHDT, CDR2 YNNKEL (reference sequence). This CDR3 has 12 residues. V was trimmed by 4 bases and J by 1 base, leaving 5 bases between them. The CDR3 loop is CASSRASYEQYF. The CDR3 nucleotides read TGTGCCAGCAGCCGGGCGTCCTACGAGCAGTACTTC.

The V gene is TRBV6-5, the J gene TRBJ1-1; weak D call: TRBD1 (6 bases). CDR3 length: 15 residues. Germline-derived CDR1 and CDR2 are MNHEY and SVGAGI. V was pared by 6 bases and J by 1 base, with 15 bases between. CDR3 bases: TGTGCCAGCAGACAAGGGGGGGCAGGGAACACTGAAGCTTTCTTT. Its protein product is CASRQGGAGNTEAFF.

The J gene is TRBJ2-5, the V gene TRBV14, with 10 bases lining up with TRBD2. The V gene's germline CDR1 is SGHDN and CDR2 FVKESK. Trimming cost V 0 bases and J 2 bases; bases outside gene matches: 12. The CDR3 runs 19 residues. Here the CDR3 reads CASSQDKVGSGGTQETQYF. CDR3 DNA sequence: TGTGCCAGCAGCCAAGATAAGGTTGGTAGCGGGGGGACGCAAGAGACCCAGTACTTC.

V and J are TRBV6-4 and TRBJ2-1, with D possibly being TRBD1 or TRBD2 (5 bases each). The germline V gene encodes CDR1 MRHNA and CDR2 SNTAGT. The V gene lost 6 bases and the J gene lost 14 bases, with 14 bases spanning the gap. The CDR3 length is 11 residues. The CDR3 region is CASSGDGQKFF. Written as DNA, the CDR3 is TGTGCCAGCAGCGGGGACGGCCAAAAGTTCTTC.

This clone was recorded only once. The chain links TRBV7-2 to TRBJ2-3; D remains ambiguous. Per the germline V gene, CDR1 is SGHTA and CDR2 is FQGNSA. The CDR3 is 14 amino acids. The germline V and J ends were trimmed by 4 bases and 4 bases, with 12 bases remaining between them. The chain's CDR3 is CASSWTSPPDTQYF. In DNA, the CDR3 is TGTGCCAGCAGCTGGACCTCTCCCCCAGATACGCAGTATTTT.

The chain recombines TRBV5-1 with TRBJ1-3; no reliable D call. The CDR3 covers 15 residues. The germline V gene encodes CDR1 SGHRS and CDR2 YFSETQ. Trimming removed 0 bases from V and 7 bases from J, with 14 bases in between. CDR3 coding DNA: TGCGCCAGCAGCTTGGGTTCCGGGCTCGGGAACACCATATATTTT. It translates to CASSLGSGLGNTIYF.

The chain joins TRBV3-1 (or the pseudogene TRBV3-2) to TRBJ2-7; a possible D gene is TRBD2 (6 bases). V gave up 0 bases and J gave up 3 bases, with 24 bases separating them. This CDR3 is built from 19 residues. CDR1 and CDR2 (germline): LGHDT, YNNKEL (reference sequence). CDR3 nucleotides: TGTGCCAGCAGCCAAGAATGGGGGGAGACCCCGGGGGATTACTACGAGCAGTACTTC. Translated, it gives CASSQEWGETPGDYYEQYF.